These T cell receptor beta chains were read from a single sample in a study of identifying expanded T cells in peripheral blood. Data came from immunoSEQ multiplex PCR; TCRdb stores just in-frame clones and leaves some out. The sample yields about 81,000 clones, roughly 84% seen once. Sequenced input: blood. The receptor set was obtained from a person between 18 and 70 years old in good health. The CDR3 runs from the conserved cysteine through the conserved F or W. A D gene is named only where the DNA matches it firmly. Rows may omit the clone size; those that give it use once, few, many or a size class.

j_call d_call v_call clone_size cdr3_aa cdr3_nt
TRBJ2-1 - TRBV6-5 - CASSAAGNNNEQFF TGTGCCAGCAGTGCGGCCGGGAACAACAATGAGCAGTTCTTC
TRBJ1-2 - TRBV7-2 - CASSFVGVSTF TGTGCCAGCAGCTTCGTAGGGGTTAGCACCTTC
TRBJ2-5 - TRBV29-1 - CSVTTVAGETQYF TGCAGCGTGACGACAGTGGCAGGGGAGACCCAGTACTTC
TRBJ2-1 - TRBV7-3 - CASSLGIAGQSNEQFF TGTGCCAGCAGCTTAGGGATAGCGGGACAGTCAAATGAGCAGTTCTTC
TRBJ2-2 TRBD2 TRBV5-4 - CASSLDGGRPVAGELFF TGTGCCAGCAGCTTGGACGGCGGGAGGCCGGTGGCCGGGGAGCTGTTTTTT
TRBJ2-5 - TRBV19 - CASSIILESGEETQYF TGTGCCAGTAGTATTATTTTGGAATCGGGTGAAGAGACCCAGTACTTC
TRBJ2-5 - TRBV14 - CASSQKKITGPRETQYF TGTGCCAGCAGCCAAAAGAAGATAACAGGGCCACGGGAGACCCAGTACTTC
TRBJ2-3 - TRBV25-1 - CASSEGRTASTDTQYF TGTGCCAGCAGTGAGGGGCGGACCGCAAGCACAGATACGCAGTATTTT
TRBJ2-6 - TRBV19 - CASSVRLEYRSGANVLTF TGTGCCAGTAGTGTCAGGCTCGAGTATAGATCTGGGGCCAACGTCCTGACTTTC
TRBJ2-2 TRBD1 TRBV2 - CANRQGPNTGELFF TGTGCCAACAGACAGGGACCGAACACCGGGGAGCTGTTTTTT
TRBJ2-1 TRBD2 TRBV13 - CASSFGLADNEQFF TGTGCCAGCAGCTTTGGACTAGCGGACAATGAGCAGTTCTTC
TRBJ2-5 - TRBV29-1 few CSVGFKETQYF TGCAGCGTTGGATTTAAGGAGACCCAGTACTTC
TRBJ1-4 - TRBV7-6 - CASSWEGRTNEKLFF TGTGCCAGCAGCTGGGAGGGGAGGACTAATGAAAAACTGTTTTTT
TRBJ2-3 - TRBV11-2 - CASSSQVSTDTQYF TGTGCCAGCAGCTCACAGGTTAGCACAGATACGCAGTATTTT
TRBJ2-7 - TRBV18 - CASSADASSYEQYF TGTGCCAGCTCCGCGGATGCAAGCTCCTACGAGCAGTACTTC
TRBJ1-1 - TRBV28 - CASKGGGSGTEAFF TGTGCCAGCAAGGGTGGAGGGTCGGGGACTGAAGCTTTCTTT
TRBJ2-2 TRBD2 TRBV19 - CASMTSGYTGELFF TGTGCCAGCATGACTAGCGGGTACACCGGGGAGCTGTTTTTT
TRBJ1-3 - TRBV6-5 once CASSWGRGNTIYF TGTGCCAGCAGTTGGGGCAGAGGAAACACTATATATTTT
TRBJ1-2 - TRBV10-1 - CASSEKRNGYTF TGCGCCAGCAGTGAAAAGAGAAATGGCTACACCTTC
TRBJ2-7 TRBD1 TRBV9 - CASSTGQGRSYEQYF TGTGCCAGCAGCACCGGACAGGGACGGTCCTACGAGCAGTACTTC
TRBJ2-5 - TRBV9 - CASTRSPEETQYF TGTGCCAGCACCAGGTCGCCTGAAGAGACCCAGTACTTC
TRBJ2-7 TRBD2 TRBV5-4 - CASSLREGAYEQYF TGTGCCAGCAGCTTGCGGGAGGGAGCCTACGAGCAGTACTTC
TRBJ1-4 - TRBV28 - CASSLGGARTEKLFF TGTGCCAGCAGTTTAGGAGGGGCAAGGACTGAAAAACTGTTTTTT
TRBJ1-1 - TRBV30 - CAWTPGVRGLNTEAFF TGTGCCTGGACCCCGGGGGTCCGAGGCCTGAACACTGAAGCTTTCTTT
TRBJ2-3 TRBD2 TRBV5-1 - CASSTLTSGRASDTQYF TGCGCCAGCAGCACTCTAACTAGCGGGAGGGCCTCGGATACGCAGTATTTT
TRBJ1-3 TRBD1 TRBV10-3 - CAIRDRAFSGNTIYF TGTGCCATCAGGGACAGGGCCTTCTCTGGAAACACCATATATTTT
TRBJ1-2 - TRBV28 few CASAFLRAGYTF TGTGCCAGCGCATTCCTCAGGGCCGGCTACACCTTC
TRBJ2-4 TRBD1 TRBV9 - CASSVVIRQGKNIQYF TGTGCCAGCAGCGTAGTCATAAGACAGGGCAAAAACATTCAGTACTTC
TRBJ1-4 - TRBV4-1 - CASSLSGRTNEKLFF TGCGCCAGCAGCCTCTCCGGACGGACGAATGAAAAACTGTTTTTT
TRBJ2-5 - TRBV6-1 - CASSPPRAQEETQYF TGTGCCAGCAGTCCCCCTCGAGCGCAGGAAGAGACCCAGTACTTC
TRBJ1-4 - TRBV29-1 - CSVRGVLNEKLFF TGCAGCGTTCGAGGCGTGCTAAATGAAAAACTGTTTTTT
TRBJ2-7 TRBD1 TRBV28 - CASSSGTVTYEQYF TGTGCCAGCAGTTCCGGGACAGTAACCTACGAGCAGTACTTC
TRBJ2-1 - TRBV4-3 few CASSQAGEVNEQFF TGCGCCAGCAGCCAAGCGGGAGAGGTCAATGAGCAGTTCTTC
TRBJ2-3 - TRBV9 - CASSVVVEDTQYF TGTGCCAGCAGCGTAGTAGTTGAGGATACGCAGTATTTT
TRBJ2-1 TRBD1 TRBV11-2 - CASSFQGVYNEQFF TGTGCCAGCAGCTTTCAGGGGGTATACAATGAGCAGTTCTTC
TRBJ1-5 TRBD1 TRBV6-5 - CASSDREVPNQPQHF TGTGCCAGCAGCGACAGGGAGGTTCCCAATCAGCCCCAGCATTTT